This T cell receptor (beta chain) was sequenced during a study of CD8 T cells in Susac syndrome. An input of about 0.45 to 1 ug of RNA was subjected to reverse transcription using random hexamers. TCRdb reprocessed the immunoSEQ multiplex PCR reads with MiXCR, giving one entry per CDR3 protein. This table holds more than 90,000 distinct CDR3 sequences, 85% to 95% found once. CDR3 length: 15 amino acids. With 5 bases removed from V and 2 bases from J, the gap between germline ends came to 13 bases. This chain uses TRBV12-3 or TRBV12-4 with TRBJ1-5; D is unclear. Sample: CD4+ T cells from PBMCs. The TCR originated in a human donor with multiple sclerosis. In DNA, the CDR3 is TGTGCCAGCAGTCTTACACAGATGGGCAATCAGCCCCAGCATTTT. Amino acids: CASSLTQMGNQPQHF.